This T cell receptor beta chain was recovered during a study of blood T cell repertoires in COVID-19 (dated by TCRdb to about 2020). About the study as a whole: Samples covering the acute and convalescent phases of COVID-19 were provided by collaborators in the United States, Italy and Spain. Where HLA class I and class II types were available, the types were taken from metadata supplied by the sample provider, not from assay-based typing. The material from the prospective study consisted of cDNA or gDNA derived from T cells, B-cell-depleted T cells, or PBMCs. The repertoires were released in a freely available public database intended as a resource for research on the immune response to SARS-CoV-2. Samples came from the ongoing ImmuneRACE study (first 160 participants) plus 1,254 subjects from 6 global collaborators. Sample metadata almost always included a de-identified subject ID, COVID-19 status, age in years and sex. Deeply sampled blood TCRbeta repertoires from subjects exposed to, actively infected with, or recovered from COVID-19 were included in the dataset. The paper as a whole reports these results and caveats: How much clinical and demographic metadata was included differed by source and by participant, and the metadata was provided uncurated.

The immunoSEQ Assay, a bias-controlled multiplex PCR, was used to amplify TCRbeta CDR3 regions from genomic DNA. In the original analysis: The number of nucleated cells in each sample was estimated by amplification of reference gene primers within the assay. To quantify the absolute abundance of each unique TCRbeta CDR3 rearrangement, sequence reads were collapsed and filtered. Productive Simpson clonality was computed per sample as the square root of Simpson's diversity index over productive rearrangements. TCRdb took over this immuneACCESS table, retaining in-frame rearrangements with V and J assigned. Such tables are incomplete; in checked studies, under half of the missing clones stem from an unresolved V gene, and the remainder is unexplained. V, J and clone size are taken as reported in that table, and D and trimming were inferred from the DNA itself. This sample lists fewer than 350,000 clones; nearly 90% were detected once. The ten biggest clones cover around 0.9% of the sample.

V has 0 bases trimmed and J has 3 bases trimmed; junction bases matching no gene number 7. The germline V gene yields LGHNA for CDR1 and YNFKEQ for CDR2. The CDR3, cysteine through phenylalanine, is 16 amino acids long. Of all the DNA, just the CDR3 is kept, 48 bases in frame from base 1. Participants in the prospective study were enrolled through a virtual design, were aged roughly 18 to 95 years, and lived in about two dozen United States geographic areas. In the prospective study, cohorts were assigned on the basis of participant-reported clinical history obtained from a screening survey and a study questionnaire. Recovered participants in ImmuneRACE Cohort 3 were defined as having two consecutive negative NP/OP PCR tests, clearance from a healthcare professional, or resolution of symptoms. In the prospective study, mobile phlebotomists collected whole blood, serum and a nasopharyngeal or oropharyngeal swab from each participant. Prospective study participants could optionally give additional blood draws and questionnaires over an approximately 2-month period. Prospective study blood samples were shipped either frozen or at room temperature before DNA extraction.

Regarding this clone: There is no known antigen for this receptor. No much larger clonotype is one base removed from it; base qualities were not supplied.

Source material: PBMCs or T cells enriched from blood (not recorded which). The V gene is TRBV4-2 and the J gene is TRBJ2-7, with 8 middle bases fitting TRBD2. The clonotype originates from a woman aged 25 to 39 who had recovered from COVID-19. The DNA reads TGTGCCAGCAGCCAAGAATGGGGTAGCGGGGACTACGAGCAGTACTTC. The translation is CASSQEWGSGDYEQYF.